The T cell receptor (beta chain) described here comes from a study of regulatory dendritic cells for organ transplantation. Study results and caveats: Of resting T cell subsets, memory CD8+ had the most alloreactive clonotypes. Memory T cells were less diverse than naive, with memory CD8+ most oligoclonal.

CD4+ or CD8+ T cells were sorted as naive CD45RA+ or memory CD45RO+. Germline CDR1 is MDHEN and CDR2 is SYDVKM. The V gene lost 6 bases and the J gene lost 2 bases, with 17 bases spanning the gap. The CDR3 is made up of 15 amino acids. Comments on this clone: The antigen remains undetermined.

Clones were sequenced by immunoSEQ multiplex PCR, and TCRdb holds only the in-frame ones, with some missing. The repertoire includes under 30,000 clones, about 80% of them detected once, and 2% to 2.5% sits in the top ten. The sample consisted of memory CD4+ T cells from blood. The subset denotes: CD45RO+ memory T cells. The origin of this receptor is a human donor in good health. The chain employs TRBV28 and TRBJ2-7; D may be TRBD2 (6 bases). The DNA for the CDR3 is TGTGCCAGCAGCTACACCGGGACTCCACCCTACGAGCAGTACTTC. Translation: CASSYTGTPPYEQYF.